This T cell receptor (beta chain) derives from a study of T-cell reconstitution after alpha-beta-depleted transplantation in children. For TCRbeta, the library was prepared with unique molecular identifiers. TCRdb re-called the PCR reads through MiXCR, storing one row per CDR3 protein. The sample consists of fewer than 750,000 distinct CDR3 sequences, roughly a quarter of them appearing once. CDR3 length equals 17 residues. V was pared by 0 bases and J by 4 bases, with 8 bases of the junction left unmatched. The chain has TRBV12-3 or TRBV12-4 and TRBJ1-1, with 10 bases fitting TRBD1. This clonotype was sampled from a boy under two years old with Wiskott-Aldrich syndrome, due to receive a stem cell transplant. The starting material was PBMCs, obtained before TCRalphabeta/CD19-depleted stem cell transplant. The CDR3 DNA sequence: TGTGCCAGCAGTTTAGCGCACGGGACAGGGGATGGCACTGAAGCTTTCTTT. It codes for CASSLAHGTGDGTEAFF.